This TCR beta chain was documented in a study of identical twins. Healthy Caucasians were all of the donors. MiXCR, run by TCRdb on the 5' RACE reads, gives a single entry per CDR3 protein. The data contain some 270,000 distinct CDR3 sequences, around 8.8% of them seen just once; the ten biggest clones take up 3%. This clonotype appeared a single time. The antigen remains undetermined. This CDR3 is built from 16 residues. Looked up from germline, CDR1 is KGHSH and CDR2 is LQKENI. The V segment lost 0 bases and the J segment 2 bases; nucleotides outside the gene matches: 5. General study findings and limits: High-abundance cord blood beta clonotypes had fewer insertions; memory repertoires showed none. Diverse VJ usage suggested most zero-insertion clonotypes were not invariant T cells.

These data were also filed under a second study, of yellow fever vaccine responses in identical twins. From that report: Twins' T cell vaccine responses reportedly looked partly convergent, partly personalized.

Specimen: CD8+ T cells sorted from blood. The TCR sequence derives from a woman younger than 35 in good health. The genes are TRBV18 and TRBJ2-7; 9 bases are shared with TRBD1. The CDR3 DNA reads TGTGCCAGCTCACCACCCCTCGGGACAGGGACCTACGAGCAGTACTTC. It translates to CASSPPLGTGTYEQYF.